Listed below are T cell receptor beta chains from one sample, sequenced in a study of blood T cells in healthy people across ages. In TCRdb, the 5' RACE reads were re-called with MiXCR into one record per CDR3 protein. The data hold fewer than 1,200,000 distinct CDR3 sequences, with almost 25% observed a single time. Separately, the same data were catalogued under a study of T cells of mothers and their children.

Sequencing was performed on blood. These receptor sequences come from a girl aged 2-15 years in good health. Both conserved end residues are part of each CDR3. A D gene is named only where the DNA matches it firmly. The size field is filled for only some rows; it gives once, few, many or a size class.

-,TRBJ2-7,few,TRBV6-5,CASSADSNEQYF,TGTGCCAGCAGTGCGGACTCCAACGAGCAGTACTTC
TRBD2,TRBJ2-5,few,TRBV11-1,CASSLGASSGGETQYF,TGTGCCAGCAGCTTAGGCGCCTCTTCGGGGGGAGAGACCCAGTACTTC
-,TRBJ2-7,-,TRBV7-2,CASSLTLPSYEQYF,TGTGCCAGCAGCTTAACCCTACCGTCCTACGAGCAGTACTTC
-,TRBJ1-2,-,TRBV7-2,CASSREKAPANYGYTF,TGTGCCAGCAGCCGGGAGAAGGCACCAGCTAACTATGGCTACACCTTC
TRBD1,TRBJ2-4,few,TRBV12-3/TRBV12-4,CASSSDRGANIQYF,TGTGCCAGCAGTTCGGACAGGGGGGCCAACATTCAGTACTTC
TRBD2,TRBJ2-3,many,TRBV7-9,CASSLLGLADTDTQYF,TGTGCCAGCAGTCTCCTTGGACTAGCCGACACAGATACGCAGTATTTT
-,TRBJ2-7,few,TRBV10-3,CAIGSSGLEQYF,TGTGCCATAGGTTCATCAGGTCTCGAGCAGTACTTC
-,TRBJ2-3,-,TRBV11-3,CASTAGPGGSDTQYF,TGTGCCAGCACCGCGGGACCAGGGGGATCAGATACGCAGTATTTT
TRBD1,TRBJ2-1,-,TRBV12-3/TRBV12-4,CASGRPGGNEQFF,TGTGCCAGCGGCCGGCCAGGGGGCAATGAGCAGTTCTTC
-,TRBJ2-7,-,TRBV11-1,CASSAGSGTVFIQGEGWDEQYF,TGTGCCAGCAGCGCGGGATCCGGGACAGTTTTTATTCAGGGAGAAGGCTGGGACGAGCAGTACTTC
-,TRBJ1-2,-,TRBV2,CASSEGGLYGYTF,TGTGCCAGCAGTGAAGGGGGGCTGTATGGCTACACCTTC
-,TRBJ1-4,-,TRBV7-9,CASSPQEPPAKKLFF,TGTGCCAGCAGCCCCCAGGAGCCACCTGCGAAAAAACTGTTTTTT
-,TRBJ1-1,-,TRBV28,CASSPSTGRAFF,TGTGCCAGCAGTCCCTCAACAGGGCGTGCTTTCTTT
-,TRBJ1-4,-,TRBV29-1,CSVVEERDEKLFF,TGCAGCGTTGTGGAAGAAAGGGACGAAAAACTGTTTTTT